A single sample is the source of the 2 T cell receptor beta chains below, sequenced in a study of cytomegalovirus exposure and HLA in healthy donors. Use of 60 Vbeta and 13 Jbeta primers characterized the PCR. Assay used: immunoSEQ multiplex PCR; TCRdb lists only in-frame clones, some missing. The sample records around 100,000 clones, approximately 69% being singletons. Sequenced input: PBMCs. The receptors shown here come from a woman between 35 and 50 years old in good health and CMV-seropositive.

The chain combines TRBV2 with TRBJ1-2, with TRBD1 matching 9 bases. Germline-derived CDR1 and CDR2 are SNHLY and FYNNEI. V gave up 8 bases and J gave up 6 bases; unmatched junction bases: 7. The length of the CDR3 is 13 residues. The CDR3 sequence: CASRDRDWNGYTF. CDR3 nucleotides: TGTGCCAGCCGGGACAGGGATTGGAATGGCTACACCTTC. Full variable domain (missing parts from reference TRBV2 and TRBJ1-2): EPEVTQTPSHQVTQMGQEVILRCVPISNHLYFYWYRQILGQKVEFLVSFYNNEISEKSEIFDDQFSVERPDGSNFTLKIRSTKLEDSAMYFCASRDRDWNGYTFGSGTRLTVV.

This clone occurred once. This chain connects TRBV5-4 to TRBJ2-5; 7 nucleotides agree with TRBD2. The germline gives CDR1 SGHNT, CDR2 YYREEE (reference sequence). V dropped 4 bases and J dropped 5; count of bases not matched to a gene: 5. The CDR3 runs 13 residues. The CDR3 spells CASSLMGGETQYF. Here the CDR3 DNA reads TGTGCCAGCAGCCTGATGGGGGGGGAGACCCAGTACTTC.